The 11 T cell receptor beta chains given below trace back to one sample, sequenced in a study of CD8 T cells in ankylosing spondylitis. TCRdb re-called the 5' RACE reads with MiXCR, one entry per CDR3 protein. Among 250,000 to 350,000 distinct CDR3 sequences listed, about 20% were seen once. The sequenced sample was blood, either unsorted or a sorted T cell fraction (not recorded which). The receptor source for this set is a female donor with ankylosing spondylitis or in good health (not recorded which).

This clonotype showed up just a few times. Without the conserved terminal phenylalanine or tryptophan, this CDR3 likely stems from a read error. Because the CDR3's place on the DNA is in doubt, the DNA is left out and the CDR3 is given as listed by TCRdb. V is TRBV5-1 and J is TRBJ2-5; the DNA was not compared with TRBD1, the D call given in the table. Germline V gene lookup returns CDR1 SGHRS and CDR2 YFSETQ. The CDR3 adds up to 15 amino acids, both ends counted. The CDR3 sequence: CASSDGQGSPETRST.

The table lists this clonotype with many counts. This chain links TRBV20-1 with TRBJ2-5; D uncertain. Germline V lookup: CDR1 DFQATT, CDR2 SNEGSKA (reference sequence). V lost 1 base and J 1 base, leaving 4 bases between the germline ends. This CDR3 spans 12 amino acids. The CDR3, as DNA: TGCAGTGCTAGAGGGGTCCAAGAGACCCAGTACTTC. It codes for CSARGVQETQYF.

This clonotype came up many times. The rearrangement uses TRBV5-6 and TRBJ1-4; 7 nucleotides agree with TRBD1. Losses at the gene ends were 1 base for V and 7 bases for J; bases not matched to a gene: 7. The CDR3 runs 15 residues. CDR1 is SGHDT and CDR2 is YYEEEE in the germline V gene. This CDR3 is CASSLTGERSEKLFF. For the CDR3, the DNA is TGTGCCAGCAGCTTGACAGGGGAACGGAGTGAAAAACTGTTTTTT. The full variable domain, with the rest looked up from reference TRBV5-6 and TRBJ1-4, is DAGVTQSPTHLIKTRGQQVTLRCSPKSGHDTVSWYQQALGQGPQFIFQYYEEEERQRGNFPDRFSGHQFPNYSSELNVNALLLGDSALYLCASSLTGERSEKLFFGSGTQLSVL.

The table lists this clonotype with a few counts. CDR3 loop: CASSFTGLAYNEQFF. DNA for the CDR3: TGTGCCAGCAGCTTCACGGGACTAGCCTACAATGAGCAGTTCTTC. The chain is built from TRBV5-5 and TRBJ2-1, with 8 positions matching TRBD2. CDR3 length: 15 residues. The germline CDR1 and CDR2 sequences are SGHKS and YYEKEE (reference sequence). J was trimmed by 2 bases and V by 2 bases; bases with no gene match: 3.

The chain employs TRBV20-1 and TRBJ2-7, with 9 bases matching TRBD2. Germline CDR1 and CDR2: DFQATT and SNEGSKA (reference sequence). This CDR3 has 15 amino acids. V gave up 3 bases and J gave up 7 bases; unmatched junction bases: 13. CDR3 sequence (DNA): TGCAGTGCTAGCTCTCGGCGGGAGGGCCGAAGGGAGCAGTACTTC. It translates to CSASSRREGRREQYF.

This clonotype has a handful of counts. The chain combines TRBV29-1 with TRBJ2-5; D could derive from TRBD1 or TRBD2 (5 bases each). This CDR3 contains 13 residues. The V gene lost 7 bases and the J gene lost 6 bases, with 18 bases spanning the gap. Germline V gene data show CDR1 as SQVTM and CDR2 as ANQGSEA. The chain's CDR3 is CSAEGRQEKTQYF. CDR3 bases: TGCAGCGCTGAGGGGCGGCAGGAAAAGACCCAGTACTTC.

The rearrangement links TRBV4-1 to TRBJ2-1; 7 nucleotides align to TRBD2. The J segment lost 1 base and the V segment lost 3 bases, leaving 6 bases of the junction unmatched. Germline-derived CDR1 and CDR2 are MGHRA and YSYEKL. The CDR3 has 16 residues. The CDR3: CASSHIAGVSYNEQFF. The CDR3 nucleotides are TGCGCCAGCAGCCACATCGCGGGAGTGTCCTACAATGAGCAGTTCTTC.

The sample holds a few counts of this clonotype. The chain links TRBV20-1 to TRBJ2-3, with 11 positions matching TRBD2. The CDR3 length is 16 residues. V lost 0 bases to trimming and J lost 2 bases; unmatched junction nucleotides: 4. The germline V gene has CDR1 DFQATT and CDR2 SNEGSKA (reference sequence). The CDR3 nucleotides read TGCAGTGCTAGAGATCGGGGACTAGCGGTCACAGATACGCAGTATTTT. Its translation: CSARDRGLAVTDTQYF.

V usage is TRBV5-1 and J usage is TRBJ2-5, with a tentative D call TRBD2 (5 bases). Trimming removed 4 bases at V and 5 bases at J, with 12 bases between. This CDR3 region has 13 residues. Germline V gene lookup returns CDR1 SGHRS and CDR2 YFSETQ. The CDR3 DNA reads TGCGCCAGCAGCACTAGTGGGCGGGAGACCCAGTACTTC. Translation gives CASSTSGRETQYF.

The chain combines TRBV9 with TRBJ2-3; TRBD2 matches 11 bases. The germline V gene has CDR1 SGDLS and CDR2 YYNGEE. The CDR3 loop spans 15 amino acids. J lost 6 bases, V lost 2 bases, and 5 bases had no gene match. CDR3 nucleotide sequence: TGTGCCAGCAGCGTGACTAGCGGGATGTCGGATACGCAGTATTTT. Translating gives CASSVTSGMSDTQYF.

This clonotype was counted at least ten times. The V and J genes are TRBV29-1 and TRBJ1-6; possible D gene TRBD1, 5 bases. The germline V and J ends were trimmed by 1 base and 9 bases, with 10 bases remaining between them. The V gene's germline CDR1 is SQVTM and CDR2 ANQGSEA. The CDR3 length is 13 residues. The CDR3 region has the DNA TGCAGCGTTGAAGGGGACGCTGGTTCACCCCTCCACTTT. Translation gives CSVEGDAGSPLHF.